Following are 20 T cell receptor beta chains from one sample sequenced in a study of cytomegalovirus exposure and HLA in healthy donors. Researchers ran the PCR with 60 Vbeta and 13 Jbeta primers. Measured with immunoSEQ multiplex PCR; TCRdb has only the in-frame clones, and not every one. The sample holds about 170,000 clones; approximately 86% are singletons and the top ten take roughly 1.5%. Sequencing used PBMCs. The receptors derive from a male donor in good health and CMV-seronegative.

The J gene is TRBJ2-7, the V gene TRBV5-1; 11 nucleotides align to TRBD1. The CDR3 runs 18 residues. CDR1 is SGHRS and CDR2 is YFSETQ in the germline V gene. V lost 1 base and J lost 2; bases outside the gene matches: 11. The CDR3 spells CASSLRSGTGGHTYEQYF. The CDR3 coding sequence is TGCGCCAGCAGCTTGCGTAGCGGGACAGGGGGACACACCTACGAGCAGTACTTC.

This clone was found once. The rearrangement joins TRBV28 to TRBJ2-7; 10 positions match TRBD2. Trimming at V came to 4 bases and at J to 6 bases, leaving 9 bases not matched to a gene. This CDR3 comprises 15 residues. Per the germline V gene, CDR1 is MDHEN and CDR2 is SYDVKM. CDR3 bases: TGTGCCAGCAGTTCCGGGGCTAGCGGGAGTCGCGAGCAGTACTTC. Amino acids: CASSSGASGSREQYF.

The chain couples TRBV7-9 to TRBJ1-5; 7 bases map to TRBD1. The J segment lost 6 bases and the V segment lost 4 bases, leaving 12 bases of the junction unmatched. The CDR3 is 16 residues long. Germline V gives CDR1 SEHNR, CDR2 FQNEAQ (reference sequence). For the CDR3, the DNA is TGTGCCAGCAGCTCCGTTTCTCAGGGGGATGGTCAGCCCCAGCATTTT. Translated: CASSSVSQGDGQPQHF.

The CDR3 bases are TGTGCCAGCAGCTTAGCATCAGGGGCGCGAGAGACCCAGTACTTC. This sequence encodes CASSLASGARETQYF. The V call is TRBV11-2, the J call TRBJ2-5, with TRBD1 as a possible D gene (6 bases). Germline-derived CDR1 and CDR2 are SGHAT and FQNNGV. Deletions cut 1 base from V and 4 bases from J, with 13 bases between. The CDR3 totals 15 residues.

Here the CDR3 DNA reads TGTGCCAGCAGTTACGGGACAGGGCACACCGGGGAGCTGTTTTTT. It translates to CASSYGTGHTGELFF. The chain recombines TRBV6-5 with TRBJ2-2; 9 nucleotides match TRBD1. Germline-derived CDR1 and CDR2 are MNHEY and SVGAGI. CDR3 length: 15 amino acids. The V segment lost 2 bases and the J segment 3 bases; nucleotides outside the gene matches: 1.

The chain carries TRBV27 and TRBJ1-1; D unclear. V lost 7 bases, J lost 8 bases, and 2 bases lay in between. The CDR3 length is 8 residues. Germline V lookup: CDR1 MNHEY, CDR2 SMNVEV (reference sequence). CDR3 protein: CASTEAFF. The CDR3 DNA is TGTGCCAGCACAGAAGCTTTCTTT.

About this clone itself: Compared with germline, one end of the junction differs, possibly owing to a read error. V usage is TRBV7-9 and J usage is TRBJ2-6, with 7 bases identical to TRBD1. Germline V gives CDR1 SEHNR, CDR2 FQNEAQ (reference sequence). The CDR3 runs 18 residues. The CDR3 bases are TGTTCCAGCAGCCTCTCCGGGACAGAGAGCTCTGGGGCCAACGTCCTGACTTTC. Amino acid sequence: CSSSLSGTESSGANVLTF.

The rearrangement links TRBV14 to TRBJ2-3; D gene uncertain. The V end was cut by 4 bases, the J end by 2 bases, with 16 bases between. There are 16 residues in the CDR3. The germline CDR1 and CDR2 sequences are SGHDN and FVKESK. The CDR3, as DNA: TGTGCCAGCAGCCGCCTCGGTGAACCCTACACAGATACGCAGTATTTT. Translation gives CASSRLGEPYTDTQYF.

J is TRBJ1-5 and V is TRBV10-2; tentative D call: TRBD1 (5 bases). V lost 6 bases and J lost 10, with 25 bases in between. The CDR3 is 16 amino acids. The germline V gene has CDR1 WSHSY and CDR2 SAAADI. CDR3 coding DNA: TGCGCCAGCAGAGGACTCGCCGGGACGGGGGGAGAACCCCAGCATTTT. Protein sequence: CASRGLAGTGGEPQHF.

The chain couples TRBV7-8 to TRBJ2-7, with 11 bases matching TRBD2. The CDR3 spans 15 residues. The J segment lost 6 bases and the V segment lost 5 bases, leaving 9 bases of the junction unmatched. Germline CDR1 and CDR2: SGHVS and FQNEAQ. CDR3 nucleotide sequence: TGTGCCAGCAGCCTTAGCGGGAGGGCCTTGGGCGAGCAGTACTTC. It translates to CASSLSGRALGEQYF.

CDR3 region: CASSRGSAGETQYF. DNA for the CDR3: TGTGCCAGCAGCCGAGGATCCGCGGGGGAGACCCAGTACTTC. The chain couples TRBV7-9 to TRBJ2-5, with a tentative D call TRBD2 (6 bases). The germline V gene has CDR1 SEHNR and CDR2 FQNEAQ (reference sequence). The V end lost 5 bases, the J end lost 5 bases, and 15 bases lay between the germline ends. The CDR3 runs to 14 residues. Full variable domain (outside the CDR3, taken from reference TRBV7-9 and TRBJ2-5): DTGVSQNPRHKITKRGQNVTFRCDPISEHNRLYWYRQTLGQGPEFLTYFQNEAQLEKSRLLSDRFSAERPKGSFSTLEIQRTEQGDSAMYLCASSRGSAGETQYFGPGTRLLVL.

The genes are TRBV7-8 and TRBJ1-4; TRBD1 agrees at 9 bases. V was clipped by 5 bases and J by 8 bases; unmatched bases: 9. The CDR3 loop spans 15 amino acids. Germline assignment: CDR1 SGHVS and CDR2 FQNEAQ. CDR3 sequence (DNA): TGTGCCAGCAGCCCCGACAGGGGGATCGGGGAAAAACTGTTTTTT. As protein: CASSPDRGIGEKLFF.

The V gene is TRBV6-5, the J gene TRBJ1-1; D gene uncertain. CDR1 and CDR2 (germline): MNHEY, SVGAGI. CDR3 size: 15 residues. With 0 bases removed from V and 7 bases from J, the gap between germline ends came to 15 bases. CDR3 sequence: CASSYSGAEYIEAFF. The CDR3 region has the DNA TGTGCCAGCAGTTACTCCGGCGCGGAGTACATTGAAGCTTTCTTT.

The chain couples TRBV11-2 to TRBJ1-5; 9 positions agree with TRBD1. Trimming at V came to 5 bases and at J to 6 bases, leaving 8 bases not matched to a gene. The CDR3 covers 15 residues. Germline CDR1 and CDR2: SGHAT and FQNNGV. The CDR3 region has the DNA TGTGCCAGCAGCCGGACAGGGGTTGTCGGTCAGCCCCAGCATTTT. It specifies CASSRTGVVGQPQHF.

The sample holds a few counts of this clone. This chain uses TRBV7-3 with TRBJ2-5; D uncertain. With 2 bases removed from V and 2 bases from J, the gap between germline ends came to 6 bases. Looked up from germline, CDR1 is SGHTA and CDR2 is FQGTGA. The CDR3 spans 13 residues. DNA of the CDR3: TGTGCCAGCAGCTTACACGGGCAAGAGACCCAGTACTTC. As protein: CASSLHGQETQYF. The entire variable domain, with the rest obtained from reference TRBV7-3 and TRBJ2-5, is as follows: GAGVSQTPSNKVTEKGKYVELRCDPISGHTALYWYRQSLGQGPEFLIYFQGTGAADDSGLPNDRFFAVRPEGSVSTLKIQRTERGDSAVYLCASSLHGQETQYFGPGTRLLVL.

This clone occurred a few times. CDR3 DNA sequence: TGTGCCAGCAGTTTACGGCGGGAGACCGGGGAGCTGTTTTTT. This translates into CASSLRRETGELFF. This chain links TRBV28 with TRBJ2-2; 7 nucleotides line up with TRBD2. The trim removed 2 bases at V and 5 bases at J, leaving 2 bases unmatched. CDR1 MDHEN and CDR2 SYDVKM come from the germline V gene. The CDR3 runs 14 residues.

In nucleotides, the CDR3 is TGTGCCAGCAGTTTACTTAGCAATCAGCCCCAGCATTTT. Its protein is CASSLLSNQPQHF. The V and J genes are TRBV28 and TRBJ1-5; no definite D call. V shed 2 bases and J shed 0 bases, with 2 bases lying between them. The length of the CDR3 is 13 residues. Germline V lookup: CDR1 MDHEN, CDR2 SYDVKM.

J is TRBJ2-6 and V is TRBV7-6; 8 bases are a match to TRBD1. J gave up 0 bases and V 4 bases, and 8 bases lay outside the gene matches. CDR3 length: 18 amino acids. In germline, CDR1 is SGHVS, CDR2 FNYEAQ. The CDR3 region is CASSSSGTGPSGANVLTF. CDR3 DNA: TGTGCCAGCAGCTCTTCCGGGACAGGTCCCTCTGGGGCCAACGTCCTGACTTTC.

This rearrangement joins TRBV13 to TRBJ1-1; 8 bases map to TRBD1. V lost 5 bases, J lost 4 bases, and 12 bases stayed unmatched. Germline-derived CDR1 and CDR2 are PRHDT and FYEKMQ (reference sequence). The length of the CDR3 is 16 residues. The CDR3 is CASSQPPKDRGTEAFF. The CDR3 DNA follows: TGTGCCAGCAGCCAACCACCCAAAGACAGGGGCACTGAAGCTTTCTTT.

The chain combines TRBV20-1 with TRBJ1-1; 7 nucleotides align to TRBD1. The CDR3 totals 11 residues. CDR1 is DFQATT, CDR2 SNEGSKA, per germline (reference sequence). V was clipped by 2 bases and J by 11 bases; unmatched bases: 5. The CDR3 nucleotides read TGCAGTGCTAGAAGCGACAGGGAGGCTTTCTTT. This translates into CSARSDREAFF.